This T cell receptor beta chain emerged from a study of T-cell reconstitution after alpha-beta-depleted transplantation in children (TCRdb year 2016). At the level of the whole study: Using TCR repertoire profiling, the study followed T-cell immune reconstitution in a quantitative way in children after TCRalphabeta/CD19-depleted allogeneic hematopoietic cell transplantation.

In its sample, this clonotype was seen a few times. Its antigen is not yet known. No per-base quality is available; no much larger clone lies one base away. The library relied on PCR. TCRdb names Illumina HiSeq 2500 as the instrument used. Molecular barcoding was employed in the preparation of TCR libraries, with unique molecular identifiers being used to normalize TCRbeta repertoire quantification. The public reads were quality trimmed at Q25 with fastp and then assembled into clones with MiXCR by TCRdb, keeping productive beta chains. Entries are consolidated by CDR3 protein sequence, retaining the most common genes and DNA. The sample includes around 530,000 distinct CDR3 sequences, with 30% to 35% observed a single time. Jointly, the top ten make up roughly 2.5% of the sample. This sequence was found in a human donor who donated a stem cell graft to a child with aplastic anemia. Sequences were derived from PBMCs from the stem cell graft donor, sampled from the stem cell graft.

Here the CDR3 is given as CSVLGGLNAEAFF. The DNA reads TGCAGCGTCCTAGGGGGGCTCAACGCTGAAGCTTTCTTT. The rearranged segments are TRBV29-1 and TRBJ1-1; the D segment could be TRBD1, given 6 matching bases. The CDR3, from cysteine to phenylalanine, totals 13 residues. CDR3 DNA is the only sequence kept; it has 39 bases, read in frame from the first base. The junction shows trimming of 6 bases on V and 6 bases on J, plus 17 bases between the germline ends. CDR1 and CDR2, per the germline V gene, are SQVTM and ANQGSEA.